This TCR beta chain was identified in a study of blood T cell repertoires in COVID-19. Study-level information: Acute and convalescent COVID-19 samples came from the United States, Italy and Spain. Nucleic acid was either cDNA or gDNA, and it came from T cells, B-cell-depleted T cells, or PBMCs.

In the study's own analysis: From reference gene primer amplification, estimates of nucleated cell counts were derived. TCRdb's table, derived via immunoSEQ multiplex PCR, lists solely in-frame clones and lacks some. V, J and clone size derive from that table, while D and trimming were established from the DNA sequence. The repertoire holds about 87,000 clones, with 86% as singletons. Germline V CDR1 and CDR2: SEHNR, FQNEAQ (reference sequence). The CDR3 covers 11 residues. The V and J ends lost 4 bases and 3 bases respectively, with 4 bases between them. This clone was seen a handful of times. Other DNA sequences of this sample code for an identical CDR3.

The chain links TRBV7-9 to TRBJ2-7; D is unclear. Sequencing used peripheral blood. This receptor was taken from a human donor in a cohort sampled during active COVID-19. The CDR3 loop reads CASSSHYEQYF. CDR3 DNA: TGTGCCAGCAGCTCCCACTACGAGCAGTACTTC.